A single sample gave rise to the 5 T cell receptor beta chains below, sequenced in a study of beta chain features in type 1 diabetes. Study-wide findings and caveats: TCRB CDR3 length was moderately but significantly reduced in all four CD4+ subsets of Type 1 diabetes patients.

The isolated RNA, all of it, was reverse transcribed, so expressed TCRB transcripts were what got sequenced. TCRdb's copy holds only in-frame clones and misses some; the assay was immunoSEQ multiplex PCR. The data contain about 280,000 clones, over 14% of them singletons. These receptors' targets are unknown. Sequenced input: naive CD4+ T cells from blood. These receptors all stem from a man aged 18 to 29 with type 1 diabetes.

The rearrangement links TRBV6-6 to TRBJ2-1; 10 bases fit TRBD2. V gave up 6 bases and J gave up 7 bases; unmatched junction bases: 9. In germline, CDR1 is MNHNY, CDR2 SVGAGI (reference sequence). The CDR3 has 15 amino acids. The CDR3 coding sequence is TGTGCCAGCAGGCGAGGACTAGCGGCGGCAAATGAGCAGTTCTTC. Residues: CASRRGLAAANEQFF.

This clone has more than one count but fewer than ten. This sequence joins TRBV15 and TRBJ1-4; TRBD1 aligns across 7 bases. Germline V CDR1 and CDR2: LNHNV, YYDKDF (reference sequence). This CDR3 contains 16 residues. V was pared by 0 bases and J by 3 bases, with 4 bases of the junction left unmatched. CDR3 nucleotide sequence: TGTGCCACCAGCAGAGATTCCGGGACAGCTAATGAAAAACTGTTTTTT. Its translation is CATSRDSGTANEKLFF.

This clone appeared a few times. This sequence joins TRBV27 and TRBJ2-5; 9 positions agree with TRBD2. This CDR3 is built from 15 residues. J gave up 0 bases and V 6 bases, and 5 bases lay outside the gene matches. CDR1 is MNHEY and CDR2 is SMNVEV in the germline V gene (reference sequence). The CDR3 spells CASSRLAVYQETQYF. The CDR3 coding sequence is TGTGCCAGCAGCCGACTAGCGGTGTACCAAGAGACCCAGTACTTC.

This chain uses TRBV28 with TRBJ2-7, with 8 bases matching TRBD1. The CDR3 runs 15 residues. The V gene end was trimmed by 5 bases and the J gene end by 2 bases; junction bases not matched to a gene: 8. Looked up from germline, CDR1 is MDHEN and CDR2 is SYDVKM. CDR3 in DNA: TGTGCCAGCAGTGATCCCTCACAGGGGGCCTACGAGCAGTACTTC. Its protein is CASSDPSQGAYEQYF.

This clone showed up just a few times. The chain recombines TRBV4-3 with TRBJ2-1, with D perhaps matching TRBD2 (6 bases). Per the germline V gene, CDR1 is LGHNA and CDR2 is YSLEER. V was cut by 4 bases and J by 5 bases, with 21 bases left in between. This CDR3 contains 17 residues. DNA for the CDR3: TGCGCCAGCAGCCTCTGGACTAAGCCCGGGGCGGACAATGAGCAGTTCTTC. Translating gives CASSLWTKPGADNEQFF.